One TCR beta chain is described in this entry. These data belong to a study of blood T cell repertoires in COVID-19. Across the whole study: The samples span acute and convalescent COVID-19 from the United States, Italy and Spain.

The germline V gene has CDR1 ENHRY and CDR2 SYGVKD. The CDR3 is 18 amino acids. Trimming took 10 bases from V and 0 from J; bases not matched to a gene: 13. Per the original data handling: Scientists estimated how many nucleated cells there were by amplifying reference gene primers. Generated by immunoSEQ multiplex PCR, the TCRdb table keeps only in-frame clones and is missing some. That table gives V, J and clone size, and the DNA gave D and trimming. The repertoire includes 250,000 to 300,000 clones, 88% of them detected once, and 10% to 12% sits in the top ten. This sequence was found in a woman aged 25 to 45 with COVID-19, enrolled during active disease. Sequenced sample: peripheral blood. The chain uses TRBV10-3 and TRBJ2-2, with TRBD1 matching over 11 bases. The CDR3 DNA reads TGTGCCACCAAACCGGGACAGGGGGAAAGATCGAACACCGGGGAGCTGTTTTTT. Its protein is CATKPGQGERSNTGELFF.